The T cell receptor (beta chain) under discussion was sequenced for a study of cytomegalovirus exposure and HLA in healthy donors. In the study overall: An earlier analysis found around 120 million unique TCR beta sequences from about 190 million T cells. Regarding the study as a whole: Prediction of most subjects' HLA-A and HLA-B alleles by TCR beta sequences was reportedly accurate. Presence/absence analyses supposed approximately even sequencing depth among donors.

Looked up from germline, CDR1 is KGHSH and CDR2 is LQKENI. The CDR3 runs to 17 residues. Trimming removed 2 bases at V and 4 bases at J, with 20 bases between. PCR used 60 Vbeta primers and 13 Jbeta primers. As processed by the authors: In a later analysis, of about 80 million unique beta chains, about 12 million appeared in at least two donors. TCRdb's copy holds only in-frame clones and misses some; the assay was immunoSEQ multiplex PCR. V and J calls and clone size are copied from that table; D and trimming were computed from the DNA. The table has around 84,000 clones, 70% to 80% seen once; the top ten hold around 3.2%. This clone was seen once. Its antigen is undetermined.

The J gene is TRBJ1-2, the V gene TRBV18, with D unresolved. The sequence derives from a man aged 45 to 65 in good health and CMV-seronegative. Sequenced sample: PBMCs. CDR3 DNA: TGTGCCAGCTCACCAACCGGTGCCCTCGTAACTCGCTATGGCTACACCTTC. Translated: CASSPTGALVTRYGYTF.